Below are 20 T cell receptor beta chains sequenced from a single sample in a study of early T cells in non-severe SARS-CoV-2 infection. MiXCR was run by TCRdb on the 5' RACE reads, yielding one entry per CDR3 protein. The profile covers some 27,000 distinct CDR3 sequences, with about 5.3% appearing a single time and about 25% taken by the ten largest. Sequencing was done on a sample of whole blood. These receptors were collected from an adult who was a healthcare worker with PCR-confirmed SARS-CoV-2 infection or an uninfected control (not recorded which).

The sample holds many counts of this clonotype. V and J are TRBV12-3 or TRBV12-4 and TRBJ2-1, with D possibly matching TRBD1 (5 bases). The CDR3 sequence is 13 residues long. Deletions cut 3 bases from V and 8 bases from J, with 11 bases between. CDR3 region: CASSFLEQDEQFF. CDR3 nucleotide sequence: TGTGCCAGCAGTTTTTTAGAACAGGATGAGCAGTTCTTC.

This clonotype was counted ten times or more. This chain connects TRBV12-3 or TRBV12-4 to TRBJ2-3; 9 positions match TRBD1. There are 14 residues in the CDR3. With V trimmed by 8 bases and J by 2 bases, 5 bases remained unmatched. The CDR3 spells CASGQGSVTDTQYF. DNA for the CDR3: TGTGCCAGCGGACAGGGGAGCGTCACAGATACGCAGTATTTT.

This clonotype was counted at least ten times. V gene TRBV12-3 or TRBV12-4 combines with J gene TRBJ2-7; D gene uncertain. The length of the CDR3 is 12 residues. V lost 3 bases and J 0 bases, leaving 3 bases between the germline ends. The CDR3 DNA reads as TGTGCCAGCAGTTTGCACTCCTACGAGCAGTACTTC. This codes for CASSLHSYEQYF.

As concerns this clonotype: This clone may be a read error of a much larger clone one base away. The CDR3 ends on some other residue instead of the conserved phenylalanine or tryptophan, so this is likely a read error. CDR3 coding DNA: TGTGCCAGCAGCCGCGATACGCAGTATTTG. As protein: CASSRDTQYL. The V gene is TRBV7-9, the J gene TRBJ2-3; no reliable D call. This CDR3 spans 10 amino acids. V lost 5 bases and J 6 bases, leaving 3 bases between the germline ends. Germline-derived CDR1 and CDR2 are SEHNR and FQNEAQ (reference sequence).

This clonotype was counted at least ten times. A read error may account for a junction end that differs from germline. The chain uses TRBV20-1 and TRBJ2-7; 16 nucleotides align to TRBD2. The CDR3 contains 14 residues. Germline CDR1 DFQATT, CDR2 SNEGSKA (reference sequence). For the CDR3, the DNA is TGCAGTGCTACGCAAGGGACTAGCGGGGGGGCTGAGCACTTC. The encoded protein is CSATQGTSGGAEHF.

The chain uses TRBV11-2 and TRBJ2-2; D remains ambiguous. Germline CDR1 and CDR2: SGHAT and FQNNGV. V lost 2 bases and J 0 bases, leaving 7 bases between the germline ends. This CDR3 is built from 15 residues. The CDR3 DNA sequence: TGTGCCAGCAGCTTACAGAGTTCGAACACCGGGGAGCTGTTTTTT. Translated, it gives CASSLQSSNTGELFF.

The V and J genes are TRBV7-6 and TRBJ1-2; D not resolved. The CDR3 length is 14 residues. The V gene lost 1 base and the J gene lost 7 bases, with 13 bases spanning the gap. The germline gives CDR1 SGHVS, CDR2 FNYEAQ. CDR3 in DNA: TGTGCCAGCAGCTTAGACATCAATCGAGGTGGCTACACCTTC. Its translation: CASSLDINRGGYTF.

Many counts were recorded for this clonotype. The chain links TRBV29-1 to TRBJ1-2, with D possibly TRBD1 on 6 matching bases. Per the germline V gene, CDR1 is SQVTM and CDR2 is ANQGSEA. Trimming left V 4 bases short and J 3 bases short, with 12 bases between. There are 13 residues in the CDR3. CDR3 sequence: CSVGSGDYYGYTF. CDR3 sequence (DNA): TGCAGCGTTGGTTCAGGGGATTACTATGGCTACACCTTC.

V and J are TRBV19 and TRBJ1-2, with 7 bases that match TRBD1. The CDR3 is 15 residues long. With 3 bases clipped from V and 5 bases from J, the junction kept 9 bases outside the gene matches. The germline gives CDR1 LNHDA, CDR2 SQIVND (reference sequence). The CDR3 DNA sequence: TGTGCCAGTAGTATGGAGACAGGGTCGGGATATGGCTACACCTTC. As protein: CASSMETGSGYGYTF. The variable domain in full, completed from reference TRBV19 and TRBJ1-2, reads DGGITQSPKYLFRKEGQNVTLSCEQNLNHDAMYWYRQDPGQGLRLIYYSQIVNDFQKGDIAEGYSVSREKKESFPLTVTSAQKNPTAFYLCASSMETGSGYGYTFGSGTRLTVV.

This clonotype came up many times. As DNA, the CDR3 is TGTGCCAGCAGCCAAGATGGGAGAACAGGGGTTAATTCACCCCTCCACTTT. Its translation is CASSQDGRTGVNSPLHF. The rearrangement uses TRBV4-2 and TRBJ1-6; TRBD1 agrees at 7 bases. The CDR3 contains 17 residues. V shed 0 bases, J shed 6 bases, and the junction held 8 bases outside the gene matches. Germline values: CDR1 LGHNA, CDR2 YNFKEQ.

This clonotype was observed at least ten times. For the CDR3, the DNA is TGTGCCTGGAGTCTAACTAGCGGGAGCGAGCAGTACTTC. Translated, it gives CAWSLTSGSEQYF. The chain couples TRBV30 to TRBJ2-7; 11 bases map to TRBD2. The junction had 3 bases not matched to a gene; V was cut back by 2 bases and J by 6 bases. This CDR3 spans 13 amino acids. From germline, CDR1 is GTSNPN and CDR2 SVGIG (reference sequence).

This clonotype was observed a few times. The CDR3, as DNA: TGCAGTGCTCCGGCCGGGGGGCAGCCTGAAGCTTTCTTT. Protein product: CSAPAGGQPEAFF. This chain joins TRBV20-1 and TRBJ1-1; the D gene is possibly TRBD1 (6 bases). The CDR3 length is 13 residues. Germline V gives CDR1 DFQATT, CDR2 SNEGSKA (reference sequence). V lost 5 bases and J 6 bases, leaving 16 bases between the germline ends.

This clonotype was picked up a small number of times. This chain links TRBV10-3 with TRBJ2-3, with TRBD1 matching over 8 bases. The CDR3 extends over 15 amino acids. J lost 4 bases, V lost 3 bases, and 6 bases had no gene match. CDR1 and CDR2 from the germline V gene are ENHRY and SYGVKD. The CDR3 reads CAISDPGGQADTQYF. CDR3 nucleotides: TGTGCCATCAGTGATCCCGGGGGACAGGCAGATACGCAGTATTTT.

This clonotype was seen repeatedly, ten times or more. V usage is TRBV19 and J usage is TRBJ2-1; TRBD2 might be the D (6 bases). The germline V gene encodes CDR1 LNHDA and CDR2 SQIVND (reference sequence). The CDR3 length is 17 residues. Trimming removed 1 base at V and 2 bases at J, with 15 bases between. The CDR3 here is CASSIVGPAGTYNEQFF. CDR3 nucleotide sequence: TGTGCCAGTAGTATAGTCGGGCCTGCGGGAACCTACAATGAGCAGTTCTTC.

This clonotype was found many times. CDR3 protein: CASSLRLAGEWTQYF. CDR3 DNA: TGTGCCAGCAGTTTAAGGCTAGCGGGAGAATGGACCCAGTACTTC. This sequence joins TRBV12-3 or TRBV12-4 and TRBJ2-5; 10 nucleotides line up with TRBD2. The ends lost 2 bases at V and 7 bases at J; junction bases unmatched: 7. The CDR3 is made up of 15 amino acids.

This clonotype was detected many times. The gene calls are TRBV6-6 and TRBJ1-1; 7 bases fit TRBD1. The CDR3 is 14 amino acids. Germline CDR1 reads MNHNY; CDR2 reads SVGAGI (reference sequence). Losses at the gene ends were 7 bases for V and 1 base for J; bases not matched to a gene: 6. The CDR3 DNA sequence: TGTGCCAGCACCACCCGGGACAGGAACACTGAAGCTTTCTTT. Protein sequence: CASTTRDRNTEAFF.

This clonotype has a count of ten or more. V gene TRBV12-3 or TRBV12-4 combines with J gene TRBJ2-3; a weak D match, TRBD1 (5 bases). Trimming took off 1 base at V and 2 bases at J, with 16 bases between the two ends. The CDR3 loop spans 17 amino acids. CDR3 coding DNA: TGTGCCAGCAGTTTAGGGGGCCGTTCCCTCTCCACAGATACGCAGTATTTT. The encoded protein is CASSLGGRSLSTDTQYF.

Ten or more counts support this clonotype. J is TRBJ2-7 and V is TRBV20-1; a weak D match, TRBD1 (6 bases). Germline CDR1 DFQATT, CDR2 SNEGSKA (reference sequence). V gave up 0 bases and J gave up 2 bases, with 11 bases separating them. The CDR3 extends over 14 amino acids. The CDR3 coding sequence is TGCAGTGCTAGAGAGGGGGCAGGAGCCTACGAGCAGTACTTC. Translated, it gives CSAREGAGAYEQYF.

This clonotype was detected a few times. The chain employs TRBV7-2 and TRBJ1-2; the D is unclear. The germline V gene encodes CDR1 SGHTA and CDR2 FQGNSA. The CDR3 totals 14 residues. V dropped 4 bases and J dropped 6 bases, with 15 bases sitting between them. The CDR3 region is CASSSRWEGDGYTF. CDR3 bases: TGTGCCAGCAGCTCAAGGTGGGAAGGAGATGGCTACACCTTC.

Ten or more counts support this clonotype. The chain has TRBV7-2 and TRBJ2-3, with a weak D call TRBD2 (5 bases). The germline gives CDR1 SGHTA, CDR2 FQGNSA. Trimming cost V 2 bases and J 7 bases, with 16 bases left between them. The CDR3 runs to 15 residues. For the CDR3, the DNA is TGTGCCAGCAGCTTATCACCGGGCTCCGGGAATACGCAGTATTTT. Its protein is CASSLSPGSGNTQYF.